The text below deals with one TCR beta chain. Its antigen is still unknown. Clones were read by immunoSEQ multiplex PCR, and TCRdb kept only the in-frame ones, dropping some. Here the sample spans around 70,000 clones, over 75% being singletons. This sample stems from a study of radiotherapy plus CTLA-4 blockade in lung cancer. Study context: Disease control was seen in about 34% of patients, objective responses in 15% to 20%.

General study findings and limits: Subsequent to radiotherapy plus ipilimumab, tumor-derived TCR clones underwent expansion in blood. It was early blood T cell clone dynamics, with interferon-beta, that reportedly best predicted response.

The CDR3 has 14 residues. V was clipped by 6 bases and J by 8 bases, with 16 bases between them. The V gene's germline CDR1 is SNHLY and CDR2 FYNNEI. Focal radiation plus CTLA-4 blockade with ipilimumab was given to patients with chemo-refractory metastatic non-small-cell lung cancer. The sequence derives from a human donor with non-small cell lung cancer who had a partial response to radiotherapy plus ipilimumab. The sequencing here drew on peripheral blood, taken from a patient treated with radiotherapy plus ipilimumab. The chain combines TRBV2 with TRBJ1-4; tentatively, D is TRBD1 (6 bases). This chain's CDR3 is CASRLGAIGEKLFF. CDR3 nucleotides: TGTGCCAGCAGGCTGGGGGCCATAGGAGAAAAACTGTTTTTT.